A single sample is the source of the 11 T cell receptor beta chains below, sequenced in a study of T cells in Graves' hyperthyroidism and ophthalmopathy. Amplification of TCR beta CDR3 regions was performed using RNA transcripts as template. Researchers ran a first-round RT-PCR on the TCR CDR3 using the HTBI primer set. TCRdb analysed the multiplex PCR reads with MiXCR anew, one entry per CDR3 protein. The data show about 560,000 distinct CDR3 sequences, approximately 15% seen once. Sample: blood. Receptors originate from a young woman with Graves' hyperthyroidism.

This clonotype was detected a few times. Compared with germline, one end of the junction differs, possibly owing to a read error. This chain joins TRBV6-1 and TRBJ2-1, with D possibly TRBD2 on 6 matching bases. The CDR3 consists of 15 residues. Germline V gene sequence: CDR1 MNHNS, CDR2 SASEGT. The CDR3 loop is CASSEPVAVYDEQFF. The CDR3 nucleotides are TGTGCCAGCAGTGAACCGGTAGCGGTCTACGATGAGCAGTTCTTC.

There are many counts of this clonotype. The chain employs TRBV6-2 or TRBV6-3 and TRBJ1-5, with TRBD1 as a possible D gene (6 bases). Trimming removed 5 bases at V and 6 bases at J, with 17 bases between. Germline V gives CDR1 MNHEY, CDR2 SVGEGT. The CDR3 spans 15 residues. The DNA of the CDR3 is TGTGCCAGCAGTCCCCGTGGTGGGGGCAGTCAGCCCCAGCATTTT. It yields the protein CASSPRGGGSQPQHF.

This clonotype was picked up many times. V gene TRBV20-1 combines with J gene TRBJ2-7; tentative D call: TRBD1 (6 bases). The CDR3 runs 15 residues. Trimming left V 2 bases short and J 3 bases short, with 17 bases between. Germline V lookup: CDR1 DFQATT, CDR2 SNEGSKA (reference sequence). CDR3 DNA sequence: TGCAGTGCTAGATCCTGGGACCTAGGGGGCTACGAGCAGTACTTC. Translated, it gives CSARSWDLGGYEQYF.

In this sample, this clonotype turned up many times. This rearrangement joins TRBV2 to TRBJ1-3, with D maybe TRBD1 (5 bases). Germline CDR1 is SNHLY and CDR2 is FYNNEI. Trimming pared 7 bases from V and 0 bases from J, leaving 7 bases between. This CDR3 comprises 13 residues. As DNA, the CDR3 is TGTGCCAGCATGGGGACCTCTGGAAACACCATATATTTT. Protein: CASMGTSGNTIYF.

This chain connects TRBV5-1 to TRBJ2-2; 12 bases match TRBD2. V shed 4 bases and J 6 bases; nucleotides not matched to a gene: 7. The germline V gene encodes CDR1 SGHRS and CDR2 YFSETQ. This CDR3 has 16 amino acids. This CDR3 reads CASSPGLAGRSGELFF. The CDR3 DNA is TGCGCCAGCAGCCCCGGACTAGCGGGACGATCCGGGGAGCTGTTTTTT.

This clonotype was recorded at least ten times. V gene TRBV3-1 combines with J gene TRBJ2-1; no firm D call. This CDR3 has 12 residues. The germline CDR1 and CDR2 sequences are LGHDT and YNNKEL (reference sequence). Trimming shortened V by 4 bases and J by 6 bases, and 7 bases separated the two germline ends. The CDR3 bases are TGTGCCAGCAGCCGCGACGGCAATGAGCAGTTCTTC. Translated, it gives CASSRDGNEQFF.

Notes on this clonotype: The junction departs from the called germline gene at one end, perhaps through a read error. The V and J genes are TRBV7-7 and TRBJ2-7, with 8 bases identical to TRBD1. CDR1 and CDR2 from the germline V gene are SSHAT and FNYEAQ (reference sequence). There are 16 residues in the CDR3. CDR3 protein: CASSLAPRGRNGEQYF. The CDR3 bases are TGTGCTAGCAGCTTAGCCCCCAGGGGGCGAAACGGGGAGCAGTACTTC.

This clonotype showed up just a few times. V and J are TRBV10-2 and TRBJ2-7; TRBD1 matches 8 bases. Germline assignment: CDR1 WSHSY and CDR2 SAAADI. The CDR3 is 12 amino acids. The junction had 4 bases not matched to a gene; V was cut back by 8 bases and J by 4 bases. CDR3 in amino acids: CASGGQAYEQYF. Written as DNA, the CDR3 is TGCGCCAGCGGGGGACAGGCTTACGAGCAGTACTTC.

On this clonotype itself: One end of the junction varies from germline; a read error may be responsible. This sequence joins TRBV20-1 and TRBJ1-1; 8 bases align to TRBD1. The CDR3 sequence is 14 residues long. Germline assignment: CDR1 DFQATT and CDR2 SNEGSKA (reference sequence). This CDR3 reads CNALQGGTNTEAFF. The DNA of the CDR3 is TGCAATGCTTTACAGGGGGGGACGAACACTGAAGCTTTCTTT.

At least ten counts were recorded for this clonotype. The chain carries TRBV29-1 and TRBJ1-5, with D unclear. Germline CDR1 and CDR2: SQVTM and ANQGSEA. Trimming cost V 3 bases and J 6 bases, with 3 bases left between them. The CDR3 covers 10 residues. The CDR3 sequence is CSVEVQPQHF. CDR3 nucleotides: TGCAGCGTTGAGGTTCAGCCCCAGCATTTT.

This clonotype was picked up many times. The genes are TRBV6-1 and TRBJ2-1; D gene uncertain. The CDR3 has 15 residues. V lost 3 bases, J lost 6 bases, and 15 bases lay in between. Germline V CDR1 and CDR2: MNHNS, SASEGT. The CDR3 coding sequence is TGTGCCAGCAGTGACAAAACAACAGAACCCAATGAGCAGTTCTTC. Amino acids: CASSDKTTEPNEQFF.